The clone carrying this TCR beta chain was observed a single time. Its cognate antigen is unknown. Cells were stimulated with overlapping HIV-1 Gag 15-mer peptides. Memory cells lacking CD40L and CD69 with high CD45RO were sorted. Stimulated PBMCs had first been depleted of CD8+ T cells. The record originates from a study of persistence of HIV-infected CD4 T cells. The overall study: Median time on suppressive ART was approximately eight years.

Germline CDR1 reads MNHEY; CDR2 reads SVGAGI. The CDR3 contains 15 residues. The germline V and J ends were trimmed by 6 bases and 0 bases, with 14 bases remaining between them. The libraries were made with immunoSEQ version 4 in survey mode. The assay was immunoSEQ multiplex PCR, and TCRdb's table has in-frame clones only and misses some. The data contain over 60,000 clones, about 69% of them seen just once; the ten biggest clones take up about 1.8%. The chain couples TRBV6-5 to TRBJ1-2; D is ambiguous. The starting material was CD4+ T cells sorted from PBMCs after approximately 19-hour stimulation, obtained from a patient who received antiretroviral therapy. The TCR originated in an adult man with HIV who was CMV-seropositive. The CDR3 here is CASRIEVGTNYGYTF. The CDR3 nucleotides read TGTGCCAGCAGAATAGAAGTAGGAACTAACTATGGCTACACCTTC.